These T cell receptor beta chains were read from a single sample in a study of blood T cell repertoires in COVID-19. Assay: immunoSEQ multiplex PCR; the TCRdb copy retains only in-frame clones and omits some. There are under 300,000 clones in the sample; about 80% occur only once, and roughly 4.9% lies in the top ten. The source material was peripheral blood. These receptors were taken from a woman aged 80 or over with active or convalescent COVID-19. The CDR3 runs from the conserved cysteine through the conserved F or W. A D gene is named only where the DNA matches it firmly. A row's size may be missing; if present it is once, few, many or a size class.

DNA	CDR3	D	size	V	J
TGTGCCAGCAGCCCCGGGACTGTCTACAATGAGCAGTTCTTC	CASSPGTVYNEQFF	NA	NA	TRBV6-2/TRBV6-3	TRBJ2-1
TGTGCCAGTAGTATGGGACAGTCACCCACAGATACGCAGTATTTT	CASSMGQSPTDTQYF	TRBD1	NA	TRBV19	TRBJ2-3
TGTGCCAGCAGCCCCCGACGGGATGATGGCTACACCTTC	CASSPRRDDGYTF	NA	NA	TRBV5-6	TRBJ1-2
TGTGCCAGCAGCTTGGGCGACACCAGCTCCTACGAGCAGTACTTC	CASSLGDTSSYEQYF	NA	NA	TRBV5-5	TRBJ2-7
TGTGCCATCAGTGAGGCAGGGAACACCGGGGAGCTGTTTTTT	CAISEAGNTGELFF	NA	NA	TRBV10-3	TRBJ2-2
TGTGCCAGCAGCTTAAGTGAGTTGCCCCGTGAAGCTTTCTTT	CASSLSELPREAFF	NA	NA	TRBV7-9	TRBJ1-1
TGTGCCAGCAGCCCGGTGGGGAGCTCTGGGGCCAACGTCCTGACTTTC	CASSPVGSSGANVLTF	NA	once	TRBV7-9	TRBJ2-6
TGTGCCTGGAGCACAGGGGTGCCCTCTAGCACAGATACGCAGTATTTT	CAWSTGVPSSTDTQYF	TRBD1	NA	TRBV30	TRBJ2-3
TGTGCCAGCTGGACAGGGATAGAGAATCAGCCCCAGCATTTT	CASWTGIENQPQHF	TRBD1	once	TRBV6-5	TRBJ1-5
TGTGCCAGCAGTTACTCGTCGGAGACCCAGTACTTC	CASSYSSETQYF	NA	many	TRBV6-2/TRBV6-3	TRBJ2-5
TGTGCCACACGAGCCAACACTGAAGCTTTCTTT	CATRANTEAFF	NA	NA	TRBV28	TRBJ1-1
TGTGCCAGCAGTTTACCCCTCGGGAGGGGGCGTTCCGAAGCTTTCTTT	CASSLPLGRGRSEAFF	TRBD1	NA	TRBV28	TRBJ1-1
TGTGCCAGCAGTCGACCAGGATCTTTGAACACTGAAGCTTTCTTT	CASSRPGSLNTEAFF	NA	NA	TRBV27	TRBJ1-1
TGTGCCAGCAGTGAAGACCCGGGATTCGGTGGCTACACCTTC	CASSEDPGFGGYTF	NA	NA	TRBV6-1	TRBJ1-2
TGTGCCAGCAGTTTATTTGGGACTGGGAATGAAAAACTGTTTTTT	CASSLFGTGNEKLFF	NA	NA	TRBV27	TRBJ1-4
TGTGCCAGCAGCTTGGGCGGTATTAGCGGGAGCACAGATACGCAGTATTTT	CASSLGGISGSTDTQYF	TRBD2	NA	TRBV5-4	TRBJ2-3
TGTGCCAGCAGTGAAGTGGCAGGCTACTATGGCTACACCTTC	CASSEVAGYYGYTF	NA	NA	TRBV6-1	TRBJ1-2
TGTGCCAGCTCACCACAGGGGTTAGACGAGCAGTACTTC	CASSPQGLDEQYF	NA	NA	TRBV18	TRBJ2-7
TGTGCCAGTACCCGGGGAGAAGGATCACCCCTCCACTTT	CASTRGEGSPLHF	NA	NA	TRBV19	TRBJ1-6
TGTGCCTGGAGGCCGACAGGGTGGAGCTATGGCTACACCTTC	CAWRPTGWSYGYTF	TRBD1	few	TRBV30	TRBJ1-2
TGCGCCAGCAGCTTAACAGGCCATAGCACAGATACGCAGTATTTT	CASSLTGHSTDTQYF	NA	NA	TRBV5-1	TRBJ2-3
TGTGCCAGCACAGAGGACAGGGGCTATGGCTACACCTTC	CASTEDRGYGYTF	TRBD1	NA	TRBV6-5	TRBJ1-2
TGTGCCAGCAGCATGGACGCGACCTTCGGGGGGTCTAATGAAAAACTGTTTTTT	CASSMDATFGGSNEKLFF	NA	NA	TRBV2	TRBJ1-4
TGCGCCAGCAGTGTTGGTGGGGGCGCCGGGGAGCTGTTTTTT	CASSVGGGAGELFF	NA	once	TRBV10-1	TRBJ2-2
TGTGCCAGCAGCCAAGCGTCAGGCAATCAGCCCCAGCATTTT	CASSQASGNQPQHF	NA	NA	TRBV3-1/TRBV3-2	TRBJ1-5
TGTGCCAGTAGTAGCCGACTAGCGGGTAGGACAGATACGCAGTATTTT	CASSSRLAGRTDTQYF	TRBD2	NA	TRBV19	TRBJ2-3
TGTGCCAGCAGTGCTTCAGGGTCTGGAAACACCATATATTTT	CASSASGSGNTIYF	NA	NA	TRBV25-1	TRBJ1-3
TGTGCCACCAGTGATCGAACAGGGGTCCGGGGCTACACCTTC	CATSDRTGVRGYTF	TRBD1	NA	TRBV24-1	TRBJ1-2
TGTGCCAGTCGTTTCGCAGGGGCGACCTACGAGCAGTACTTC	CASRFAGATYEQYF	NA	NA	TRBV19	TRBJ2-7
TGTGCCTGGAGTAGTTACACCGAATCTTATGGCTACACCTTC	CAWSSYTESYGYTF	NA	NA	TRBV30	TRBJ1-2
TGTGCCAGCAGTTGGACAAATAATGAAAAACTGTTTTTT	CASSWTNNEKLFF	NA	once	TRBV27	TRBJ1-4
TGCGCCAGCAGCTTGGACGAGGCTAACTATGGCTACACCTTC	CASSLDEANYGYTF	NA	NA	TRBV5-1	TRBJ1-2
TGTGCCAGTAGGACCCTTAGCGGAGCCAAAAACATTCAGTACTTC	CASRTLSGAKNIQYF	NA	NA	TRBV19	TRBJ2-4
TGTGCCAGTAGTACCGAGACAGGGGGCGATCTCTATGGCTACACCTTC	CASSTETGGDLYGYTF	TRBD1	NA	TRBV19	TRBJ1-2
TGTGCCACCAATGCCCCGTGGGGCTGTGAAAAACTGTTTTTT	CATNAPWGCEKLFF	NA	once	TRBV24-1	TRBJ1-4
TGCGCCAGCAGCTTGTCAGGGGCGAGAGAGACCCAGTACTTC	CASSLSGARETQYF	NA	NA	TRBV5-1	TRBJ2-5